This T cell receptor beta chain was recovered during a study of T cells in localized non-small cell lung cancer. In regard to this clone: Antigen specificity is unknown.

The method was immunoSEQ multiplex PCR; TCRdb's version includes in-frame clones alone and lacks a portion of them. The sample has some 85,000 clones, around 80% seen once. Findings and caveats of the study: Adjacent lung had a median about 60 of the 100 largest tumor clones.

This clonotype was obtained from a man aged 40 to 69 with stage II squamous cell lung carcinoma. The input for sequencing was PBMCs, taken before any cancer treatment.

CDR3: CASSLAVSRAETQYF. The DNA of the CDR3 is TGTGCCAGCAGCTTAGCCGTTTCGAGGGCGGAGACCCAGTACTTC. The chain uses TRBV7-2 and TRBJ2-5; D might be TRBD2 (5 bases). The V end lost 0 bases, the J end lost 5 bases, and 13 bases lay between the germline ends. CDR1 and CDR2 from the germline V gene are SGHTA and FQGNSA. The CDR3 sequence is 15 residues long.